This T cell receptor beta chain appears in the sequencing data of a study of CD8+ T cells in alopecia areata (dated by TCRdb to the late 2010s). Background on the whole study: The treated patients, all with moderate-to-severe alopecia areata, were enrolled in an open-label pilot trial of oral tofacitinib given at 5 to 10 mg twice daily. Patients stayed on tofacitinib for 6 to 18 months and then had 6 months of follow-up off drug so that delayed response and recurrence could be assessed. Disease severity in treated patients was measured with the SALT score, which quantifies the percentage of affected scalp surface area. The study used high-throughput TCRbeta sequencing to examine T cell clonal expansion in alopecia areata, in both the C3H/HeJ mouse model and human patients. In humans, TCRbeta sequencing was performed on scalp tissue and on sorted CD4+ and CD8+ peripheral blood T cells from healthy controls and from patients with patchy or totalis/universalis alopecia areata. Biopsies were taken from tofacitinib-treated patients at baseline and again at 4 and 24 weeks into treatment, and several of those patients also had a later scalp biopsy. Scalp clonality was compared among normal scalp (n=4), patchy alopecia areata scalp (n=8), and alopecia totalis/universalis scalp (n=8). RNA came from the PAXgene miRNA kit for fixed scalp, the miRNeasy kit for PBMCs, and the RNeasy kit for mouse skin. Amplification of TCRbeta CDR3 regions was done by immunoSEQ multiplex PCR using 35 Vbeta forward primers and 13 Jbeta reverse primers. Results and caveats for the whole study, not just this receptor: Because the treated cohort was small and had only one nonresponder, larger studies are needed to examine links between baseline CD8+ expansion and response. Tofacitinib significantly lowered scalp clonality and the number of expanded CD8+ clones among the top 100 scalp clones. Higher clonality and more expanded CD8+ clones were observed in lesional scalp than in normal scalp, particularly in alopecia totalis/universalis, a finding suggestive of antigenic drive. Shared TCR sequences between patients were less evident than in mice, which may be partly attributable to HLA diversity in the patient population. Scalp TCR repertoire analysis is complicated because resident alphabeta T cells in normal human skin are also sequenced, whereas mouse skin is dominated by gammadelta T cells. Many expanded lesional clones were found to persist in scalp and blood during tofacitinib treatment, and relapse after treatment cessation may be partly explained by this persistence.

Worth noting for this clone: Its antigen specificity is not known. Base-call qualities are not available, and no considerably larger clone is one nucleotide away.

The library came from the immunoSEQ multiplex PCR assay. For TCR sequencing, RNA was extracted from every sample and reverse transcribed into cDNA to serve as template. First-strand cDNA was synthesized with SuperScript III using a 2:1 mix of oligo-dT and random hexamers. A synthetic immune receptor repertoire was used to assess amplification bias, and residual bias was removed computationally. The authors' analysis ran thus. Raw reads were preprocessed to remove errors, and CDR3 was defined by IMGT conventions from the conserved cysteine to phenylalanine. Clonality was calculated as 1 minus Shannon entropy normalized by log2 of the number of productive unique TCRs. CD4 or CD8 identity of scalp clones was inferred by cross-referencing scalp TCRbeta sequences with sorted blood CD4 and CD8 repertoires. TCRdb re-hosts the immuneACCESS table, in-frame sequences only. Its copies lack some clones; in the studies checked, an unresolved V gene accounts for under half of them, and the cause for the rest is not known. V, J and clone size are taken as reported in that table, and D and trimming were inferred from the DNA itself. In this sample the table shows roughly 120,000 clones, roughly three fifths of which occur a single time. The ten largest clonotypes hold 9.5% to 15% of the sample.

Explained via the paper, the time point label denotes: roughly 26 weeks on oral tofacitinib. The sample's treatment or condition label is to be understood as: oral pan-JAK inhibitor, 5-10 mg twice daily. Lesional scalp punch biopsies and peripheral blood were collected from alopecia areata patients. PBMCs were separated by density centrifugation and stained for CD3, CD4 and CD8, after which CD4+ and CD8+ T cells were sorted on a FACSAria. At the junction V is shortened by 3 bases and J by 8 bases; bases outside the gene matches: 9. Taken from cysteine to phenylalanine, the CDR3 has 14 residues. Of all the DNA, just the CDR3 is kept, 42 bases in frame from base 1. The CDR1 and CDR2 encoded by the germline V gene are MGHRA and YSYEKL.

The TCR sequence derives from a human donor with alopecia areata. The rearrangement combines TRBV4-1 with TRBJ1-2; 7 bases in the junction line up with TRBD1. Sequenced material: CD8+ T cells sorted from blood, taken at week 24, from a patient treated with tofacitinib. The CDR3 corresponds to CASSQRQGWGGYTF. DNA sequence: TGCGCCAGCAGCCAGCGACAGGGATGGGGCGGCTACACCTTC.